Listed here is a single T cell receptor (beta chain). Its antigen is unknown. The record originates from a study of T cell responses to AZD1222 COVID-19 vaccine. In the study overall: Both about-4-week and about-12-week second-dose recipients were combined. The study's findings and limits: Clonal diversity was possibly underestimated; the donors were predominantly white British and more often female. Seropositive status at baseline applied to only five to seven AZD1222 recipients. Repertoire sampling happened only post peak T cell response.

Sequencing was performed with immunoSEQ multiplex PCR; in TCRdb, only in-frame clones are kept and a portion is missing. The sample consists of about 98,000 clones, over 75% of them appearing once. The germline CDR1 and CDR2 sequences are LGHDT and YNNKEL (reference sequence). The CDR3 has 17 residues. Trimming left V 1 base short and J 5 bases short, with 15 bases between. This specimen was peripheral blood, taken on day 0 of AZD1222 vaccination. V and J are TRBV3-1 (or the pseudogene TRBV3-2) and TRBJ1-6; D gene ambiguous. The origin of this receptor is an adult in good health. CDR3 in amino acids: CASSQASKRLNNSPLHF. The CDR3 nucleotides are TGTGCCAGCAGCCAAGCGTCTAAAAGGCTAAATAATTCACCCCTCCACTTT.